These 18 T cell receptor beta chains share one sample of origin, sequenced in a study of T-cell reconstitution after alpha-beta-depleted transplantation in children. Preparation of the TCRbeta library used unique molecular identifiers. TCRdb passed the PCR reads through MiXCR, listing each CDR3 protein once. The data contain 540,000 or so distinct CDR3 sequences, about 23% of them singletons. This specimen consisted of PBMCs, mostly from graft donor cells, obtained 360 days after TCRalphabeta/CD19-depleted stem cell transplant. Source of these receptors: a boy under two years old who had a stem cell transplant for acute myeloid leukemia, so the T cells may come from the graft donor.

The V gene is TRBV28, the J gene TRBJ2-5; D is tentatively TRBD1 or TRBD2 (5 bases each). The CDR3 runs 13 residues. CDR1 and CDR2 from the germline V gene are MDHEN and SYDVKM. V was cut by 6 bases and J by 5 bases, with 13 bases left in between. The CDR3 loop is CASSIWGGETQYF. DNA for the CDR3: TGTGCCAGCAGCATCTGGGGCGGGGAGACCCAGTACTTC. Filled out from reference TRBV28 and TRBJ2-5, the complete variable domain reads DVKVTQSSRYLVKRTGEKVFLECVQDMDHENMFWYRQDPGLGLRLIYFSYDVKMKEKGDIPEGYSVSREKKERFSLILESASTNQTSMYLCASSIWGGETQYFGPGTRLLVL.

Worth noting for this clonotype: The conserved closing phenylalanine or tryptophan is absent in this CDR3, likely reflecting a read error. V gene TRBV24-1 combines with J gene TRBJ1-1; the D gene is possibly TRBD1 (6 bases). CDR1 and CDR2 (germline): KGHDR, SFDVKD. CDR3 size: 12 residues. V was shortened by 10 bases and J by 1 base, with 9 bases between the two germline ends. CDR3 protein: CATQGSNTEAFC. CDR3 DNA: TGTGCCACACAGGGTTCGAACACTGAAGCTTTCTGT.

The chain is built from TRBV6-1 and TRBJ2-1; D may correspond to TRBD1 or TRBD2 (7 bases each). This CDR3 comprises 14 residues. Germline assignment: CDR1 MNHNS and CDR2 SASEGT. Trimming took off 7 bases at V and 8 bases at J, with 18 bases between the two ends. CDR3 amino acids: CASTRGGPWDEQFF. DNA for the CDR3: TGTGCCAGCACCAGGGGGGGGCCGTGGGATGAGCAGTTCTTC.

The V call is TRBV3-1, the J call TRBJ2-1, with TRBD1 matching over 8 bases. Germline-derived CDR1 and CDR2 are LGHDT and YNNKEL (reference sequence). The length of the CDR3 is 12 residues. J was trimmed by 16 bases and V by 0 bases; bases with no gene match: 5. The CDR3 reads CASSQEGQAPFF. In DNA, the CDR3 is TGTGCCAGCAGCCAAGAGGGACAGGCACCTTTCTTC.

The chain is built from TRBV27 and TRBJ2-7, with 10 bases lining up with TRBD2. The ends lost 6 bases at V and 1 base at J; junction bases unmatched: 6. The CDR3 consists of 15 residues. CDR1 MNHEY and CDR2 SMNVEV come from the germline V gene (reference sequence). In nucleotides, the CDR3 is TGTGCCAGCAGCCCTCTAGCGGGGGCTTCCTACGAGCAGTACTTC. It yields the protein CASSPLAGASYEQYF.

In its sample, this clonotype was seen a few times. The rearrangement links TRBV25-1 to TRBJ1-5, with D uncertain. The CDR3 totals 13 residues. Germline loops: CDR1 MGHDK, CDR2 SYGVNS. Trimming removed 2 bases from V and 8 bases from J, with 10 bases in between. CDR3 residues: CASSERGEKPQHF. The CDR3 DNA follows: TGTGCCAGCAGTGAACGAGGAGAAAAGCCCCAGCATTTT.

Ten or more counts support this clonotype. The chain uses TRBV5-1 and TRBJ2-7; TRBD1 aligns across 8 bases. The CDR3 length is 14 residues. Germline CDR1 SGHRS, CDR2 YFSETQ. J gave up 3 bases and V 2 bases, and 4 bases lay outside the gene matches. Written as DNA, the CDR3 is TGCGCCAGCAGCTTCAGGGGGCGCCGCTACGAGCAGTACGTC. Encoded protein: CASSFRGRRYEQYV.

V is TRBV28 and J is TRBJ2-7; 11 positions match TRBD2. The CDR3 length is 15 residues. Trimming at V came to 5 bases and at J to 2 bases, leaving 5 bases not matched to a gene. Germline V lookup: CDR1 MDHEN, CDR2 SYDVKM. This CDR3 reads CASSPGLAVTYEQYV. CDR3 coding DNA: TGTGCCAGCAGTCCGGGACTAGCGGTGACCTACGAGCAGTACGTC.

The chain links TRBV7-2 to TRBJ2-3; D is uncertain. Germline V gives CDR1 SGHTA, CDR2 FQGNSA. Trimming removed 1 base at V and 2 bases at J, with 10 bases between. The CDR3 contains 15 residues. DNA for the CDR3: TGTGCCAGCAGCTTAGTTTCCAGATCCACAGATACGCAGTATTTT. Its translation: CASSLVSRSTDTQYF.

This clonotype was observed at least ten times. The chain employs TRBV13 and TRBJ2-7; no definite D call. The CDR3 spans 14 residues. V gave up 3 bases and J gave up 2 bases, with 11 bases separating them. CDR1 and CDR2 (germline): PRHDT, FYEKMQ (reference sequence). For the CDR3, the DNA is TGTGCCAGCAGCTTCGACCCGGACGCCTACGAGCAGTACTTC. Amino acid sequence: CASSFDPDAYEQYF.

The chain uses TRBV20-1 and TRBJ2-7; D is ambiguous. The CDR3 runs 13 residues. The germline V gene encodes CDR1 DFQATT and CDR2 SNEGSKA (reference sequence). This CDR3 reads CSAAQVGSYEQYV. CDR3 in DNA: TGCAGCGCCGCCCAGGTGGGGTCCTACGAGCAGTACGTC.

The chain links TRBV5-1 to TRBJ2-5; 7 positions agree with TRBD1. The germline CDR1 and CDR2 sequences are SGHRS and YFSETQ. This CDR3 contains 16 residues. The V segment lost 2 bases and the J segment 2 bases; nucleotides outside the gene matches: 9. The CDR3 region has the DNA TGCGCCAGCAGCTTTAACGTAATCAGGGGGCAAGAGACCCAGTACTTC. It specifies CASSFNVIRGQETQYF.

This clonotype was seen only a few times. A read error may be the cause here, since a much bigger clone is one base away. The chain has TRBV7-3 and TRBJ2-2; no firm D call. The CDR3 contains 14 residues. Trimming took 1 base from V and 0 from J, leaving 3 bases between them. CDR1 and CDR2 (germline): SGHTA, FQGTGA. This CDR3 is CASSLNPNTGELFF. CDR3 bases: TGTGCCAGCAGCTTAAATCCGAACACCGGGGAGCTGTTTTTT.

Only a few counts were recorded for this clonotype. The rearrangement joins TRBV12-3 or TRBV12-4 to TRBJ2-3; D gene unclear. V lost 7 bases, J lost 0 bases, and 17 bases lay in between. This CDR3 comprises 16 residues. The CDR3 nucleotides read TGTGCCAGCACCCTGGACCGCTTCGTCAGCACAGATACGCAGTATTTT. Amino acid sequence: CASTLDRFVSTDTQYF.

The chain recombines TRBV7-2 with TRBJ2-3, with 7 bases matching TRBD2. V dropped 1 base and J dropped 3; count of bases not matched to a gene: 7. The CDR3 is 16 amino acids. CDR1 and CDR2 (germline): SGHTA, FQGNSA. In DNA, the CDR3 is TGTGCCAGCAGCTTAGTGTGGCGGGGGATTACAGATACGCAGTATTTT. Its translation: CASSLVWRGITDTQYF.

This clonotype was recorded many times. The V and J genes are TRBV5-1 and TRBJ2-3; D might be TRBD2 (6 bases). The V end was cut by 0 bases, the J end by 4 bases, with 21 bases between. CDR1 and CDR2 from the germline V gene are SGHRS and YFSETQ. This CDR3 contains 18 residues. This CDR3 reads CASSLAAGSASSADTQYF. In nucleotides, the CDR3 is TGCGCCAGCAGCTTGGCCGCGGGATCAGCCTCTAGTGCAGATACGCAGTATTTT.

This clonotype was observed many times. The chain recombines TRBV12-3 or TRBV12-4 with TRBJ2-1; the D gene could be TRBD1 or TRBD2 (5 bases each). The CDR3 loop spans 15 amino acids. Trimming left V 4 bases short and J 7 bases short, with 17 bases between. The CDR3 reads CASSYRRSGRNEQFF. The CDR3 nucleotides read TGTGCCAGCAGTTACCGGCGGTCGGGGCGGAATGAGCAGTTCTTC.

The chain's CDR3 is CASIKDGGSEQYV. DNA for the CDR3: TGTGCCAGCATAAAGGACGGTGGCTCCGAGCAGTACGTC. The chain is built from TRBV28 and TRBJ2-7, with no clear D. Per the germline V gene, CDR1 is MDHEN and CDR2 is SYDVKM. Trimming removed 7 bases at V and 6 bases at J, with 16 bases between. This CDR3 is built from 13 residues.